This entry is about one T cell receptor beta chain. Its specificity is not known. This specimen comes from a study of early T cells in non-severe SARS-CoV-2 infection. At the level of the study: Sequenced material consisted of bulk RNA (from unsorted whole blood), and chains were unpaired. Broader study findings: Using VDJdb, the matching emphasized anti-spike CD8 responses while missing private and CD4 specificities.

This CDR3 is 16 amino acids long. V gave up 4 bases and J gave up 3 bases; unmatched junction bases: 10. Germline V gives CDR1 SGDLS, CDR2 YYNGEE. Researchers tagged individual cDNA molecules with unique molecular identifiers. TCRdb reanalysed the 5' RACE reads using MiXCR and keeps one entry per CDR3 protein. The table has 65,000 to 75,000 distinct CDR3 sequences, around 14% seen once. The chain couples TRBV9 to TRBJ1-1, with 9 bases fitting TRBD1. This clonotype originated in an adult who was a healthcare worker with PCR-confirmed SARS-CoV-2 infection or an uninfected control (not recorded which). Sequencing was performed on whole blood. CDR3 nucleotides: TGTGCCAGCAGCACAGGGGGCGCTTCCCAATACACTGAAGCTTTCTTT. Translation gives CASSTGGASQYTEAFF.